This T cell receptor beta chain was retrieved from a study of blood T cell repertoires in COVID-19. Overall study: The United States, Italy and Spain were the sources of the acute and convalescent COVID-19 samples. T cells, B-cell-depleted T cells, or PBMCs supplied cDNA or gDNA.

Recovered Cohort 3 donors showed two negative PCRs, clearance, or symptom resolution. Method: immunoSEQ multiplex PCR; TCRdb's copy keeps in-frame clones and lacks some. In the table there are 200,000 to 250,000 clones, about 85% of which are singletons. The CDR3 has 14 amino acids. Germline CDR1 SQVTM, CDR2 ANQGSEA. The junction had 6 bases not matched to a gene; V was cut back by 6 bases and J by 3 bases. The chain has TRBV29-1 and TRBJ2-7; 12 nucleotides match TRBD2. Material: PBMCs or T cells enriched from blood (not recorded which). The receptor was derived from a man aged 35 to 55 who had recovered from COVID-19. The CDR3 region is CSVALAGGNYEQYF. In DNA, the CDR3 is TGCAGCGTCGCACTAGCGGGAGGAAACTACGAGCAGTACTTC.